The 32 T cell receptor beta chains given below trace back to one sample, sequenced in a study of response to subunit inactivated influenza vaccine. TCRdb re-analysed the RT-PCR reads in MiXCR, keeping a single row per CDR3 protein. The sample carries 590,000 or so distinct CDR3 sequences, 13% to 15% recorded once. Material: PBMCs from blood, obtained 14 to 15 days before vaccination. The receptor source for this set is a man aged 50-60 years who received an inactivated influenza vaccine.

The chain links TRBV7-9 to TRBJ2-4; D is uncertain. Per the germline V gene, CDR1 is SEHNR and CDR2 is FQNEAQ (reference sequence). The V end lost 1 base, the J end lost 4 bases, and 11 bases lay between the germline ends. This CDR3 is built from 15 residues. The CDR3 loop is CASSLGRAGKNIQYF. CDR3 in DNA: TGTGCCAGCAGCTTAGGACGGGCAGGAAAAAACATTCAGTACTTC.

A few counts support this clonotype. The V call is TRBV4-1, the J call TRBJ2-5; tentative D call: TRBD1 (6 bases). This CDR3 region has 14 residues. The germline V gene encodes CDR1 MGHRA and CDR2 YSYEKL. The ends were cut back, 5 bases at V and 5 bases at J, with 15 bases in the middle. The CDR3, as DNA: TGCGCCAGCAGCGACCCAGGGGTGGGGGAGACCCAGTACTTC. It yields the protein CASSDPGVGETQYF.

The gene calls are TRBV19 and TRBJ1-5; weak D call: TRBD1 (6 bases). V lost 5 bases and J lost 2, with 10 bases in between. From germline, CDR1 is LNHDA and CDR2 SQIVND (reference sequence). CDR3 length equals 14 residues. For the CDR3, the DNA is TGTGCCAGTAGTTCGACAGGAGGCAATCAGCCCCAGCATTTT. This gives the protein CASSSTGGNQPQHF.

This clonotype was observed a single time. Here the CDR3 reads CSAIKGGRTYEQYF. DNA for the CDR3: TGCAGTGCTATCAAGGGCGGCAGAACCTACGAGCAGTACTTC. The chain carries TRBV20-1 and TRBJ2-7; D not certain. V gave up 4 bases and J gave up 2 bases, with 15 bases separating them. CDR1 is DFQATT, CDR2 SNEGSKA, per germline (reference sequence). The CDR3 has 14 residues.

The CDR3 is CASSLGATNQPQHF. The CDR3 DNA sequence: TGTGCCAGCAGCTTGGGGGCGACGAATCAGCCCCAGCATTTT. This sequence joins TRBV5-6 and TRBJ1-5; no definite D call. Germline CDR1 and CDR2: SGHDT and YYEEEE. This CDR3 contains 14 residues. V shed 0 bases and J shed 4 bases, with 8 bases lying between them.

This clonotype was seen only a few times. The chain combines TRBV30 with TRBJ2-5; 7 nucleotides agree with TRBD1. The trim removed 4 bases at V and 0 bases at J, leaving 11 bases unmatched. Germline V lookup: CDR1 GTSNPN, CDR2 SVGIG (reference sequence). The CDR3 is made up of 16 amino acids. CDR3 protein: CAWTPWGQPDQETQYF. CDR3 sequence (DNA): TGTGCCTGGACCCCCTGGGGACAGCCAGACCAAGAGACCCAGTACTTC. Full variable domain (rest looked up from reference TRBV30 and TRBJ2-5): SQTIHQWPATLVQPVGSPLSLECTVEGTSNPNLYWYRQAAGRGLQLLFYSVGIGQISSEVPQNLSASRPQDRQFILSSKKLLLSDSGFYLCAWTPWGQPDQETQYFGPGTRLLVL.

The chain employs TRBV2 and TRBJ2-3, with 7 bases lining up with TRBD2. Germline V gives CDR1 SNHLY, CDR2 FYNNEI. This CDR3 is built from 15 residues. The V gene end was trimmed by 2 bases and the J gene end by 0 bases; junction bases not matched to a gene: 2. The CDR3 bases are TGTGCCAGCAGTGAACGAGCGGGGAGCACAGATACGCAGTATTTT. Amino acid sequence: CASSERAGSTDTQYF.

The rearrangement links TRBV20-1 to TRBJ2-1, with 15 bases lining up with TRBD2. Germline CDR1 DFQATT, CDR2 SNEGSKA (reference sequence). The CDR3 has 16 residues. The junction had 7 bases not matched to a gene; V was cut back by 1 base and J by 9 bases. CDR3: CSARAWTSGRAGEQFF. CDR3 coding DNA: TGCAGTGCTAGAGCATGGACTAGCGGGAGGGCCGGTGAGCAGTTCTTC.

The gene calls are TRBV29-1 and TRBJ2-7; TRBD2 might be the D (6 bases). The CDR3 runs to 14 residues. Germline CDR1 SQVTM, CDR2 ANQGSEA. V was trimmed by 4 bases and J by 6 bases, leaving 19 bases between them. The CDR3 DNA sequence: TGCAGCGTTGGGGCCGGGAGCCTTGAAGGCGAGCAGTACTTC. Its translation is CSVGAGSLEGEQYF.

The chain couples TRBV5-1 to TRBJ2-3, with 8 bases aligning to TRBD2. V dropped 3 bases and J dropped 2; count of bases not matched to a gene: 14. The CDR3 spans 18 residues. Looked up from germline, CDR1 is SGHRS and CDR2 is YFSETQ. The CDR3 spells CASSWTPSGSGITDTQYF. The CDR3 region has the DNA TGCGCCAGCAGCTGGACACCGAGCGGTAGCGGGATCACAGATACGCAGTATTTT. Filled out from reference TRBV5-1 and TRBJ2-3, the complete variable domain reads KAGVTQTPRYLIKTRGQQVTLSCSPISGHRSVSWYQQTPGQGLQFLFEYFSETQRNKGNFPGRFSGRQFSNSRSEMNVSTLELGDSALYLCASSWTPSGSGITDTQYFGPGTRLTVL.

Here the CDR3 reads CSARAPRGGGLTDTQYF. The CDR3, as DNA: TGCAGTGCTAGAGCCCCACGTGGGGGGGGGCTGACAGATACGCAGTATTTT. This chain links TRBV20-1 with TRBJ2-3, with a weak D call TRBD2 (7 bases). The germline V gene has CDR1 DFQATT and CDR2 SNEGSKA (reference sequence). Trimming cost V 1 base and J 3 bases, with 20 bases left between them. The CDR3 loop spans 17 amino acids.

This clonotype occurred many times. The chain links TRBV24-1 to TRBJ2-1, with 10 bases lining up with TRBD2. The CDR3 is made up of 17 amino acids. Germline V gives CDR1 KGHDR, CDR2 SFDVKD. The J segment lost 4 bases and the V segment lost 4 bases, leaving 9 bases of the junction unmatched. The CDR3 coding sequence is TGTGCCACCAGTGACCCAACTAGCGGGACCACATACAATGAGCAGTTCTTC. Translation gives CATSDPTSGTTYNEQFF.

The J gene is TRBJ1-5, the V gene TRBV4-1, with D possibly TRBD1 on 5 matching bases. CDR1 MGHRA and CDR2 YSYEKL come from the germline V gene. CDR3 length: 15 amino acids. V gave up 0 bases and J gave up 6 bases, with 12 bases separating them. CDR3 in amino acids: CASSQDLRGGQPQHF. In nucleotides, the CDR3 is TGCGCCAGCAGCCAAGATCTCCGGGGGGGTCAGCCCCAGCATTTT.

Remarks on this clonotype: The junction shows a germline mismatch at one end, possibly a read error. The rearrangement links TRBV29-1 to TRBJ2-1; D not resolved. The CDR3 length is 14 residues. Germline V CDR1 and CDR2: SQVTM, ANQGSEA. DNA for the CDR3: TGCGGCGTCAACGACTGGGAAACCTACAATGAGCAGTTCTTC. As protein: CGVNDWETYNEQFF.

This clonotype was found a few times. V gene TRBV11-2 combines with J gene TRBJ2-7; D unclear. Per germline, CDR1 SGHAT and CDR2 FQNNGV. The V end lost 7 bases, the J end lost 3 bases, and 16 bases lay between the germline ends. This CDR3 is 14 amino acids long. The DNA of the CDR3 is TGTGCCAGCACCAATTGGGGTGAGGACTACGAGCAGTACTTC. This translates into CASTNWGEDYEQYF.

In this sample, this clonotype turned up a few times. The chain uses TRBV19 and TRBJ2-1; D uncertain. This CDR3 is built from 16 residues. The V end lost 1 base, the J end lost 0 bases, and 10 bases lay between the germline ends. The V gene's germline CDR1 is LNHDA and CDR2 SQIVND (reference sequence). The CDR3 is CASSIGHLSSYNEQFF. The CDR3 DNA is TGTGCCAGTAGTATAGGACATCTTTCCTCCTACAATGAGCAGTTCTTC.

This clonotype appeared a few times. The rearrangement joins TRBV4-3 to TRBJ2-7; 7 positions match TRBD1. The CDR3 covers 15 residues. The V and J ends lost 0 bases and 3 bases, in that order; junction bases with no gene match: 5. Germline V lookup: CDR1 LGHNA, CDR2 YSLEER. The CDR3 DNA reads TGCGCCAGCAGCCAAGAGACAGGGTACGGCTACGAGCAGTACTTC. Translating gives CASSQETGYGYEQYF.

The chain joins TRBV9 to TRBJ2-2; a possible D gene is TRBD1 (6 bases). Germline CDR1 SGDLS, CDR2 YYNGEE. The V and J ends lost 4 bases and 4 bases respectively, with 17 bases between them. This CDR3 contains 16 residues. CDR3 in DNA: TGTGCCAGCAGCCTGGTCCGGATAGGGGGCACCGGGGAGCTGTTTTTT. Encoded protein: CASSLVRIGGTGELFF. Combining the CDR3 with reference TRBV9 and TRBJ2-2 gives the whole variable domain DSGVTQTPKHLITATGQRVTLRCSPRSGDLSVYWYQQSLDQGLQFLIQYYNGEERAKGNILERFSAQQFPDLHSELNLSSLELGDSALYFCASSLVRIGGTGELFFGEGSRLTVL.

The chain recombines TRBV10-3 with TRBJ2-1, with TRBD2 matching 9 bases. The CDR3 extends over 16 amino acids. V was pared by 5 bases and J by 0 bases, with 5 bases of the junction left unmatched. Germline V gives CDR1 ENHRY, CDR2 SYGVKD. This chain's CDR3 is CAISRLAASSYNEQFF. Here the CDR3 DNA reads TGTGCCATCAGTCGACTAGCGGCTAGCTCCTACAATGAGCAGTTCTTC.

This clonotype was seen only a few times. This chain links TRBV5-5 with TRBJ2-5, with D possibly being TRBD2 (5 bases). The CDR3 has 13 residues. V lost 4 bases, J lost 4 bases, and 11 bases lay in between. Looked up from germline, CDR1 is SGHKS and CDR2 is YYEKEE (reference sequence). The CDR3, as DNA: TGTGCCAGCAGCCGAACTAGTTCAGAGACCCAGTACTTC. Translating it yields CASSRTSSETQYF.

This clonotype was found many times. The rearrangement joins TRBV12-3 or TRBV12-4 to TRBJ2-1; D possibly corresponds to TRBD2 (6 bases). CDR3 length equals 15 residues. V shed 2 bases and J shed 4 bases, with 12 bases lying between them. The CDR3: CASSLIAEPYNEQFF. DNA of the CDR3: TGTGCCAGCAGTTTAATAGCGGAACCATACAATGAGCAGTTCTTC.

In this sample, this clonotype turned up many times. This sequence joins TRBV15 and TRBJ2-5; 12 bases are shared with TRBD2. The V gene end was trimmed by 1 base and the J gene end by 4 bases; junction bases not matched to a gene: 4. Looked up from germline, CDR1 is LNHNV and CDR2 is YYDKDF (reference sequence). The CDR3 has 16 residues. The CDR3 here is CATSRGTSGEGETQYF. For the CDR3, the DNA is TGTGCCACCAGCAGAGGGACTAGCGGGGAGGGAGAGACCCAGTACTTC.

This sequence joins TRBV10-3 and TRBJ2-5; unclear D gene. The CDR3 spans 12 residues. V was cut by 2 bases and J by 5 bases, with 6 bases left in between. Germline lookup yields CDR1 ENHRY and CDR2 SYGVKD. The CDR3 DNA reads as TGTGCCATCAGTGAGCGGCCGGAGACCCAGTACTTC. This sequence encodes CAISERPETQYF.

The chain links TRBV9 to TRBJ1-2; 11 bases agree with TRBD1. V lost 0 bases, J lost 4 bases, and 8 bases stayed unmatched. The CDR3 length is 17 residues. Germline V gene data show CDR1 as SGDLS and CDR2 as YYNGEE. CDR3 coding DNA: TGTGCCAGCAGCGTAGGGACAGGGGGCGCTTCAACCTATGGCTACACCTTC. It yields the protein CASSVGTGGASTYGYTF.

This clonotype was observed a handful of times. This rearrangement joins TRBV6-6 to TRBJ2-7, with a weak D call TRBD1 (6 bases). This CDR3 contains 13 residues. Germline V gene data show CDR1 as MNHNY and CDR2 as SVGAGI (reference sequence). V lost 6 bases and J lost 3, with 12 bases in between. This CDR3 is CASRPRDNYEQYF. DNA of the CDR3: TGTGCCAGCAGACCCCGGGACAACTACGAGCAGTACTTC.

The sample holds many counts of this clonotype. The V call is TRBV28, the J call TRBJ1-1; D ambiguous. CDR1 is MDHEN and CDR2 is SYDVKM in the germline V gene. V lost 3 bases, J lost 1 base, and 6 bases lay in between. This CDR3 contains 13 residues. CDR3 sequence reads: CASSLIQNTEAFF. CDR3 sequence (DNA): TGTGCCAGCAGTTTGATACAGAACACTGAAGCTTTCTTT. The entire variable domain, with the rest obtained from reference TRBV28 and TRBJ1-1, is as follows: DVKVTQSSRYLVKRTGEKVFLECVQDMDHENMFWYRQDPGLGLRLIYFSYDVKMKEKGDIPEGYSVSREKKERFSLILESASTNQTSMYLCASSLIQNTEAFFGQGTRLTVV.

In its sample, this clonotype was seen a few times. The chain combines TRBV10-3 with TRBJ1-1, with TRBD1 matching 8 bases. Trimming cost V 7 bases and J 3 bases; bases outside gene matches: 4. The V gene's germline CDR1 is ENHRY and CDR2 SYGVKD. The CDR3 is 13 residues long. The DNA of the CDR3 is TGTGCCATCAACCAGGACAGGGACACTGAAGCTTTCTTT. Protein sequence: CAINQDRDTEAFF.

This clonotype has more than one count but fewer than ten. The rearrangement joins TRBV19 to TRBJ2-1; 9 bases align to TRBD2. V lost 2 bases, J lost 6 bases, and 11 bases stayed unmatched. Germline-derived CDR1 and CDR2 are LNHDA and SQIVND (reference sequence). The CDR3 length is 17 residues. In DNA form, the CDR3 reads TGTGCCAGTAGTATAATAGGAAGAGCGGGAGGCATCAATGAGCAGTTCTTC. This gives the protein CASSIIGRAGGINEQFF.

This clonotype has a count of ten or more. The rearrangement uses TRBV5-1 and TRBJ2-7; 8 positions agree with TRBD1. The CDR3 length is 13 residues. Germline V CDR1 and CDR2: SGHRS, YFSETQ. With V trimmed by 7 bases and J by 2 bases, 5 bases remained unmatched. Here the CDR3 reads CASGQGAAYEQYF. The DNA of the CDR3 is TGCGCCAGCGGCCAGGGGGCCGCCTACGAGCAGTACTTC. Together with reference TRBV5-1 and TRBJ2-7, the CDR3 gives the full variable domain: KAGVTQTPRYLIKTRGQQVTLSCSPISGHRSVSWYQQTPGQGLQFLFEYFSETQRNKGNFPGRFSGRQFSNSRSEMNVSTLELGDSALYLCASGQGAAYEQYFGPGTRLTVT.

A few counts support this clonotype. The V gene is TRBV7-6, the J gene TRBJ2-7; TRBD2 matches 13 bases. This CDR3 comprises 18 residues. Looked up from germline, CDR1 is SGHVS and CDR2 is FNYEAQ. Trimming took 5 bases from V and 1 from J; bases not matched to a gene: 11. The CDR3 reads CASSPGQGTSGVSYEQYF. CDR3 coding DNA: TGTGCCAGCAGCCCCGGACAGGGGACTAGCGGGGTATCCTACGAGCAGTACTTC. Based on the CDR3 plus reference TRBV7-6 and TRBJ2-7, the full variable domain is GAGVSQSPRYKVTKRGQDVALRCDPISGHVSLYWYRQALGQGPEFLTYFNYEAQQDKSGLPNDRFSAERPEGSISTLTIQRTEQRDSAMYRCASSPGQGTSGVSYEQYFGPGTRLTVT.

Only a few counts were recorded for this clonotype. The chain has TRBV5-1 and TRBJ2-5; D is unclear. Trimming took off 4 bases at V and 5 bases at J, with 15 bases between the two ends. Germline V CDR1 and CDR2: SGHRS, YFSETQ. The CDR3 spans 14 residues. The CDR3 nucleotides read TGCGCCAGCAGCACGATGACCGGCCGGGAGACCCAGTACTTC. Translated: CASSTMTGRETQYF. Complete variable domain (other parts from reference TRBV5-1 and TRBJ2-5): KAGVTQTPRYLIKTRGQQVTLSCSPISGHRSVSWYQQTPGQGLQFLFEYFSETQRNKGNFPGRFSGRQFSNSRSEMNVSTLELGDSALYLCASSTMTGRETQYFGPGTRLLVL.

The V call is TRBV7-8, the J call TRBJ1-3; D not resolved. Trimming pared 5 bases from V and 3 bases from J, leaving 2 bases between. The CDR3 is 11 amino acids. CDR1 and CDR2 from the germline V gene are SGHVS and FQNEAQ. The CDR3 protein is CASSGGNTIYF. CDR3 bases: TGTGCCAGCAGCGGTGGAAACACCATATATTTT.